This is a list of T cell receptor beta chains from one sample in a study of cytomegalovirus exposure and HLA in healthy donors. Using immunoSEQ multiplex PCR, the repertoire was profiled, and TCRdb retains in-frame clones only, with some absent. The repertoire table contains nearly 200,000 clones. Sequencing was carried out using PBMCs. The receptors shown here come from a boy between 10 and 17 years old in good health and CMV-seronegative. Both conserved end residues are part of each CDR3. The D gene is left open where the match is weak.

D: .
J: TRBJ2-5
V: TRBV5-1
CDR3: CASNTKGIQYF
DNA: TGCGCCAGCAACACTAAGGGGATCCAGTACTTC

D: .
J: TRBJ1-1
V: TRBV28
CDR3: CASRAGQDLMNTEAFF
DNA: TGTGCCAGCAGAGCTGGACAAGACCTAATGAACACTGAAGCTTTCTTT

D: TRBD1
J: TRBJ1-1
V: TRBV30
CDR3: CAWSAGTGGFSEAFF
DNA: TGTGCCTGGAGTGCCGGGACAGGGGGGTTCTCCGAAGCTTTCTTT

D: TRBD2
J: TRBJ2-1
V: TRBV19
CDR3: CASRKTSGVLYNEQFF
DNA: TGTGCCAGTAGAAAGACTAGCGGGGTACTCTACAATGAGCAGTTCTTC

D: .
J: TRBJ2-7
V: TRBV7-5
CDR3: CVRSSDRVPYEQYF
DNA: TGTGTCAGAAGCTCGGACAGGGTGCCCTACGAGCAGTACTTC

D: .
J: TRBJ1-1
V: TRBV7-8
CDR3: CASSRIEATEAFF
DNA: TGTGCCAGCAGCCGAATCGAAGCCACTGAAGCTTTCTTT

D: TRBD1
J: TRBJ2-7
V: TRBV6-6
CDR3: CASKDRAYEQYF
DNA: TGTGCCAGCAAGGACAGGGCCTACGAGCAGTACTTC

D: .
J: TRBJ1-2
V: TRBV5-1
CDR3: CASSRTANSYGYTF
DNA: TGCGCCAGCAGTAGGACAGCAAACTCCTATGGCTACACCTTC

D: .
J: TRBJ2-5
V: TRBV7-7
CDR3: CASSLTVQETQYF
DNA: TGTGCCAGCAGCTTAACGGTCCAAGAGACCCAGTACTTC

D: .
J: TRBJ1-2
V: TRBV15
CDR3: CATRTSVGQNYGYTF
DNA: TGTGCCACCAGGACATCGGTGGGCCAAAACTATGGCTACACCTTC

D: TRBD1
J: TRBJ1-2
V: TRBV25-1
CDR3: CASNPGQGARTNYGYTF
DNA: TGTGCCAGCAATCCAGGACAGGGGGCACGTACGAACTATGGCTACACCTTC

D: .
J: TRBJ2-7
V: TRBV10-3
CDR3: CAISESMTGGYEQYF
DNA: TGTGCCATCAGTGAGTCAATGACAGGCGGCTACGAGCAGTACTTC

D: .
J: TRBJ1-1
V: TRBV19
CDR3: CASSIEKSGTEAFF
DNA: TGTGCCAGTAGTATTGAGAAGTCGGGCACTGAAGCTTTCTTT

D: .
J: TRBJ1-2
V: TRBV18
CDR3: CASSEGPTPTRGYTF
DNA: TGTGCCAGCTCCGAGGGCCCCACGCCAACGCGGGGCTACACCTTC

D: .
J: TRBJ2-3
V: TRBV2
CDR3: CASSEALGDTQYF
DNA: TGTGCCAGCAGTGAAGCGCTCGGGGATACGCAGTATTTT

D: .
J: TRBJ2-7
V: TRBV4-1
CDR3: CASSQALLGYEQYF
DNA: TGCGCCAGCAGCCAAGCTCTACTCGGCTACGAGCAGTACTTC

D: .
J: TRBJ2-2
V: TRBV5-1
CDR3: CASSLYKGELFF
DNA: TGCGCCAGCAGCTTGTACAAAGGGGAGCTGTTTTTT

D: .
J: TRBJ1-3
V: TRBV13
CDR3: CASSPEGAISGNTIYF
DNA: TGTGCCAGCAGCCCAGAAGGGGCTATCTCTGGAAACACCATATATTTT